Listed below are T cell receptor beta chains from one sample, sequenced in a study of Ad26.COV2.S vaccination and SARS-CoV-2 variants. Using immunoSEQ multiplex PCR, the repertoire was profiled, and TCRdb retains in-frame clones only, with some absent. Counted here are just under 250,000 clones, around nine tenths occurring once; the ten biggest clones make up about 10%. The starting material was peripheral blood, obtained in a trial of Ad26.COV2.S vaccine versus placebo. The receptors were gathered from a person between 18 and 60 years old who received the Ad26.COV2.S COVID-19 vaccine or a placebo. Both conserved end residues are part of each CDR3. Each record gives: J gene, clone size, D gene, V gene, CDR3 protein, CDR3 DNA. A D gene is named only where the DNA matches it firmly. Where a row states a size, it is once, few, many or the class of an expanded clone; other rows omit it.

j_gene: TRBJ2-5; abundance: NA; d_gene: NA; v_gene: TRBV28; CDR3aa: CASSSRKLFLSRGQETQYF; CDR3nt: TGTGCCAGCAGTTCCCGAAAACTGTTTCTGTCGCGAGGCCAAGAGACCCAGTACTTC
j_gene: TRBJ1-4; abundance: NA; d_gene: TRBD1; v_gene: TRBV6-6; CDR3aa: CASNLGQGATNEKLFF; CDR3nt: TGTGCCAGCAATTTAGGCCAGGGGGCAACTAATGAAAAACTGTTTTTT
j_gene: TRBJ1-5; abundance: NA; d_gene: TRBD1; v_gene: TRBV7-2; CDR3aa: CASSVAGTANQPQHF; CDR3nt: TGTGCCAGCAGCGTAGCCGGGACAGCCAATCAGCCCCAGCATTTT
j_gene: TRBJ1-5; abundance: NA; d_gene: NA; v_gene: TRBV3-1/TRBV3-2; CDR3aa: CGSRYSNQPQHF; CDR3nt: TGTGGGAGCCGGTATAGCAATCAGCCCCAGCATTTT
j_gene: TRBJ1-6; abundance: once; d_gene: TRBD1; v_gene: TRBV3-1/TRBV3-2; CDR3aa: CASSSTGPIKNSPLHF; CDR3nt: TGTGCCAGCAGCTCGACAGGGCCCATTAAGAATTCACCCCTCCACTTT
j_gene: TRBJ2-7; abundance: NA; d_gene: NA; v_gene: TRBV7-2; CDR3aa: CASSPTRQGHDEQYF; CDR3nt: TGTGCCAGCAGCCCAACCCGGCAGGGTCACGACGAGCAGTACTTC
j_gene: TRBJ2-7; abundance: once; d_gene: NA; v_gene: TRBV5-6; CDR3aa: CASSLGPPGEQYF; CDR3nt: TGTGCCAGCAGCTTGGGGCCCCCGGGGGAGCAGTACTTC
j_gene: TRBJ2-7; abundance: NA; d_gene: TRBD1; v_gene: TRBV4-3; CDR3aa: CASSISGGPYEQYF; CDR3nt: TGCGCCAGCTCGATATCAGGGGGACCCTACGAGCAGTACTTC
j_gene: TRBJ2-7; abundance: NA; d_gene: NA; v_gene: TRBV7-9; CDR3aa: CASSSPLSPYYEQYF; CDR3nt: TGTGCCAGCAGCTCTCCCCTTTCCCCGTACTACGAGCAGTACTTC
j_gene: TRBJ1-2; abundance: NA; d_gene: NA; v_gene: TRBV6-6; CDR3aa: CASSYSRGANYGYTF; CDR3nt: TGTGCCAGCAGTTACTCCAGGGGTGCCAACTATGGCTACACCTTC
j_gene: TRBJ2-6; abundance: NA; d_gene: TRBD2; v_gene: TRBV7-2; CDR3aa: CASSPNGLAGLSGANVLTF; CDR3nt: TGTGCCAGCAGCCCAAACGGACTAGCGGGGCTCTCTGGGGCCAACGTCCTGACTTTC
j_gene: TRBJ2-1; abundance: NA; d_gene: NA; v_gene: TRBV7-8; CDR3aa: CASSPGGLGSYNEQFF; CDR3nt: TGTGCCAGCAGCCCAGGCGGCTTGGGCTCCTACAATGAGCAGTTCTTC
j_gene: TRBJ1-5; abundance: NA; d_gene: TRBD1; v_gene: TRBV10-3; CDR3aa: CAISADRVNQPQHF; CDR3nt: TGTGCCATCAGTGCGGACAGGGTCAATCAGCCCCAGCATTTT
j_gene: TRBJ2-1; abundance: few; d_gene: NA; v_gene: TRBV6-5; CDR3aa: CASWPAGGYNEQFF; CDR3nt: TGTGCCAGCTGGCCCGCTGGGGGTTACAATGAGCAGTTCTTC
j_gene: TRBJ2-2; abundance: NA; d_gene: TRBD2; v_gene: TRBV7-3; CDR3aa: CASSLETSGLGGELFF; CDR3nt: TGTGCCAGCAGCTTAGAGACTAGCGGCCTGGGCGGGGAGCTGTTTTTT
j_gene: TRBJ1-2; abundance: many; d_gene: NA; v_gene: TRBV14; CDR3aa: CASSQTAYGYTF; CDR3nt: TGTGCCAGCAGCCAGACAGCCTATGGCTACACCTTC
j_gene: TRBJ2-7; abundance: NA; d_gene: NA; v_gene: TRBV7-3; CDR3aa: CASSLRQPYYEQYF; CDR3nt: TGTGCCAGCAGCTTACGGCAGCCATACTACGAGCAGTACTTC
j_gene: TRBJ2-3; abundance: NA; d_gene: NA; v_gene: TRBV28; CDR3aa: CASSFQGGGTDTQYF; CDR3nt: TGTGCCAGCAGTTTTCAGGGCGGGGGCACAGATACGCAGTATTTT
j_gene: TRBJ2-3; abundance: few; d_gene: NA; v_gene: TRBV24-1; CDR3aa: CATSFTDTQYF; CDR3nt: TGTGCCACCAGTTTCACAGATACGCAGTATTTT
j_gene: TRBJ2-5; abundance: NA; d_gene: TRBD2; v_gene: TRBV27; CDR3aa: CASSLSVGLAGTQETQYF; CDR3nt: TGTGCCAGCAGTTTATCGGTTGGACTAGCGGGGACCCAAGAGACCCAGTACTTC
j_gene: TRBJ2-4; abundance: NA; d_gene: NA; v_gene: TRBV4-2; CDR3aa: CASSQDEGGIQYF; CDR3nt: TGTGCCAGCAGCCAAGATGAGGGGGGCATTCAGTACTTC
j_gene: TRBJ2-2; abundance: NA; d_gene: TRBD2; v_gene: TRBV25-1; CDR3aa: CASSEYGGGEGGELFF; CDR3nt: TGTGCCAGCAGTGAATACGGCGGGGGGGAAGGAGGGGAGCTGTTTTTT
j_gene: TRBJ2-3; abundance: NA; d_gene: NA; v_gene: TRBV28; CDR3aa: CASSFELHTDTQYF; CDR3nt: TGTGCCAGCAGTTTTGAGCTCCACACAGATACGCAGTATTTT